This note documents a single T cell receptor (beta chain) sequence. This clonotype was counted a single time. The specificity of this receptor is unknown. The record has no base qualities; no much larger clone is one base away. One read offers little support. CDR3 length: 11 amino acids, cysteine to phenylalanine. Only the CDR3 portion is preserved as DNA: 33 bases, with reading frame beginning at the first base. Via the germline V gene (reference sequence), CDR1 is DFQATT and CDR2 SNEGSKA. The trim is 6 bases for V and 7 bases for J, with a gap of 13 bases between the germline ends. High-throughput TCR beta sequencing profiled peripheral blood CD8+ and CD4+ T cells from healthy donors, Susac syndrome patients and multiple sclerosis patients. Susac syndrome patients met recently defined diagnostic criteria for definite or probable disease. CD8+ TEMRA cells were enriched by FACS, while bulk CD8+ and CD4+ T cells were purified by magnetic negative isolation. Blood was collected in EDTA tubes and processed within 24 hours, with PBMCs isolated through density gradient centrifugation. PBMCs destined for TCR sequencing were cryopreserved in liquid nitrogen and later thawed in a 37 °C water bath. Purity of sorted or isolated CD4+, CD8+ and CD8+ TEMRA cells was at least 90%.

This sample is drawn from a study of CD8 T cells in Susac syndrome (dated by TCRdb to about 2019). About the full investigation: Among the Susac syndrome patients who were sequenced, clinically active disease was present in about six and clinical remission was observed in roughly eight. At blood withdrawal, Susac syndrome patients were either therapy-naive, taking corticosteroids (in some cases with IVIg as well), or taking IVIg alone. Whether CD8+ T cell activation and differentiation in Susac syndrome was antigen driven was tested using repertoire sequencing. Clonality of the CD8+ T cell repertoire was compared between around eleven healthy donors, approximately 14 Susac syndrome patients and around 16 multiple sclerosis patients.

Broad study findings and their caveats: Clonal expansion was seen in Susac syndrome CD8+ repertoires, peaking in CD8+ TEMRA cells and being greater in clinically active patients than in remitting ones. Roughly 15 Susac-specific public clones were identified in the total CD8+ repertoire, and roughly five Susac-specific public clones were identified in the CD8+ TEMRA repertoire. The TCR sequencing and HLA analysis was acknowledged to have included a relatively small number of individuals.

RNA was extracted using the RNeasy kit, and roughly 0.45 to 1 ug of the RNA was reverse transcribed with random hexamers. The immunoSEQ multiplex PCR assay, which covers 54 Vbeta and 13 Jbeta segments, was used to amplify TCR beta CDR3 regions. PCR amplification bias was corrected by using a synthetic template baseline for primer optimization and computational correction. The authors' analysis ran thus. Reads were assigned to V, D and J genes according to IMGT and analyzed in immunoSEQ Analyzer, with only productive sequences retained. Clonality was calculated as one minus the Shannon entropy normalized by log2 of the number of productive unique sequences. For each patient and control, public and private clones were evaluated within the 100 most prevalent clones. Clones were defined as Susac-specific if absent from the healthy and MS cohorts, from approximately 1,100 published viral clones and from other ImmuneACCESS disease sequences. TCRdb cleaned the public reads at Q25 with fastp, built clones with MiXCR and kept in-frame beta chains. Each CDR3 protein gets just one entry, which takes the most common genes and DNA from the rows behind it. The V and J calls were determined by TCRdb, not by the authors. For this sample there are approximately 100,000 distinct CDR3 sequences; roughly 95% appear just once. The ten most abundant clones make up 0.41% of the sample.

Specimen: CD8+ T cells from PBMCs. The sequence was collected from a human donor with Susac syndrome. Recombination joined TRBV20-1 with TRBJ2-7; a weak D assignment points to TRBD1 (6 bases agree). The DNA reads TGCAGTGCGAAACAGGGTTATGAGCAGTACTTC. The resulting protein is CSAKQGYEQYF.